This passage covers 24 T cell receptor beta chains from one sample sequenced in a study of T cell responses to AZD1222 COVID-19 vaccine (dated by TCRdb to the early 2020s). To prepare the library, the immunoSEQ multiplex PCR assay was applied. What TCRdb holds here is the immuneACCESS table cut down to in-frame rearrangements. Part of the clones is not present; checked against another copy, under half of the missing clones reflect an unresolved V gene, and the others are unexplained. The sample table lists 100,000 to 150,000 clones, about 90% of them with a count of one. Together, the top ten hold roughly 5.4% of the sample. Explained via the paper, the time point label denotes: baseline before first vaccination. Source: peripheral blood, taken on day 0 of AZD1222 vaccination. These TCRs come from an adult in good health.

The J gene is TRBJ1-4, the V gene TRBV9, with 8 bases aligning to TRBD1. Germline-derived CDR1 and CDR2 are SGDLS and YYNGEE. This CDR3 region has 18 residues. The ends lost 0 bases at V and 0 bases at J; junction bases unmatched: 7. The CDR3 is CASSVGAGGFSTNEKLFF. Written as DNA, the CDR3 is TGTGCCAGCAGCGTAGGAGCAGGGGGCTTTTCAACTAATGAAAAACTGTTTTTT.

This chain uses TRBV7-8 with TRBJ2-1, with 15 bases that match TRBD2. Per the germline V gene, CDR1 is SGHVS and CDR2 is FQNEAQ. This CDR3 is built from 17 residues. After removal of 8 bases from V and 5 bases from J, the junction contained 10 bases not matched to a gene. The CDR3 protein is CASARFGLAGGDNEQFF. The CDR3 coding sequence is TGTGCCAGCGCCCGATTCGGACTAGCGGGAGGGGACAATGAGCAGTTCTTC. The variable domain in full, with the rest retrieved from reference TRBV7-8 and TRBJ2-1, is GAGVSQSPRYKVAKRGQDVALRCDPISGHVSLFWYQQALGQGPEFLTYFQNEAQLDKSGLPSDRFFAERPEGSVSTLKIQRTQQEDSAVYLCASARFGLAGGDNEQFFGPGTRLTVL.

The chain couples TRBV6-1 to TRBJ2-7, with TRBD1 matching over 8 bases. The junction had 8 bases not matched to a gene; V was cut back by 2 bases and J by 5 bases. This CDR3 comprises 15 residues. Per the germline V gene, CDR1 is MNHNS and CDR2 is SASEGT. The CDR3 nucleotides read TGTGCCAGCAGTGAAAACAGGGGGAAAGATCACGAGCAGTACTTC. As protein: CASSENRGKDHEQYF.

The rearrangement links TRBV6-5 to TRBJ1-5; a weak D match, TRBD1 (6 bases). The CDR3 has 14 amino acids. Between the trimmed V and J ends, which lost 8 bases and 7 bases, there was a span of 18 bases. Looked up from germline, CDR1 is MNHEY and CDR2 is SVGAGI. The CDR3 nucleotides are TGTGCCAGCCGACAGGCCTGGGGCGACCAGCCCCAGCATTTT. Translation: CASRQAWGDQPQHF.

DNA for the CDR3: TGTGCCAGCAGCCAAGATGTTTTCGGGGGGACTAATGAAAAACTGTTTTTT. Translated: CASSQDVFGGTNEKLFF. V is TRBV3-1 (or the pseudogene TRBV3-2) and J is TRBJ1-4; D is perhaps TRBD1 (5 bases). Germline loops: CDR1 LGHDT, CDR2 YNNKEL (reference sequence). Trimming took 0 bases from V and 2 from J, leaving 13 bases between them. The CDR3 covers 17 residues.

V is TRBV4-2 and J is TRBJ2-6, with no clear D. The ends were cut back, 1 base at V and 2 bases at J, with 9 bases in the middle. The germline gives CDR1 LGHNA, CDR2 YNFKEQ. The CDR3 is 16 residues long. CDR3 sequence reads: CASSQAPDTGANVLTF. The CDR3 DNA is TGTGCCAGCAGCCAAGCCCCAGATACTGGGGCCAACGTCCTGACTTTC.

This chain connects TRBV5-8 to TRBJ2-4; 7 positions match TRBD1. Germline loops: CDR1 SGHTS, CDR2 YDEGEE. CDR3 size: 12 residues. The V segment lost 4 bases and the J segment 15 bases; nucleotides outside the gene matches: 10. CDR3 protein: CASSRQGRVWYF. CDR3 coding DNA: TGTGCCAGCAGCCGACAGGGTAGGGTTTGGTACTTC. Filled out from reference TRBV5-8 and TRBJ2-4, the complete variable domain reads EAGVTQSPTHLIKTRGQQATLRCSPISGHTSVYWYQQALGLGLQFLLWYDEGEERNRGNFPPRFSGRQFPNYSSELNVNALELEDSALYLCASSRQGRVWYFGAGTRLSVL.

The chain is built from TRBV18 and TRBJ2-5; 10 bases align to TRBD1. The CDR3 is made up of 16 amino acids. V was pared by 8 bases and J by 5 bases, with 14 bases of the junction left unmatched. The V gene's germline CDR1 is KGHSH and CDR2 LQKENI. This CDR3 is CASAKGGQGRFETQYF. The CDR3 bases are TGTGCCAGCGCCAAAGGGGGACAGGGGCGTTTTGAGACCCAGTACTTC.

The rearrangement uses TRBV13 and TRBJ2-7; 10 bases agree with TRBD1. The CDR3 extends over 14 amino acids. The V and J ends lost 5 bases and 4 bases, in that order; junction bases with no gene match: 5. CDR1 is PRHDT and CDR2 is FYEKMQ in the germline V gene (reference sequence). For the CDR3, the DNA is TGTGCCAGCAGCCACCGGGACAGGGGTTACGAGCAGTACTTC. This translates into CASSHRDRGYEQYF. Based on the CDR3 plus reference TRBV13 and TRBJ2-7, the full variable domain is AAGVIQSPRHLIKEKRETATLKCYPIPRHDTVYWYQQGPGQDPQFLISFYEKMQSDKGSIPDRFSAQQFSDYHSELNMSSLELGDSALYFCASSHRDRGYEQYFGPGTRLTVT.

The CDR3 DNA reads as TGTGCCAGCAGCGTAGGAAGTCTAGCCTACGAGCAGTACTTC. It yields the protein CASSVGSLAYEQYF. J is TRBJ2-7 and V is TRBV9; D not certain. V dropped 0 bases and J dropped 2 bases, with 9 bases sitting between them. The CDR3 contains 14 residues. Germline CDR1 reads SGDLS; CDR2 reads YYNGEE.

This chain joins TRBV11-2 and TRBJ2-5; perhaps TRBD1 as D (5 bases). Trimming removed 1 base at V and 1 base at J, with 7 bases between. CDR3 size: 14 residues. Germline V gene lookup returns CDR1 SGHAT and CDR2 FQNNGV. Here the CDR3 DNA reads TGTGCCAGCAGCTTAGGACAGATCCAAGAGACCCAGTACTTC. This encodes CASSLGQIQETQYF.

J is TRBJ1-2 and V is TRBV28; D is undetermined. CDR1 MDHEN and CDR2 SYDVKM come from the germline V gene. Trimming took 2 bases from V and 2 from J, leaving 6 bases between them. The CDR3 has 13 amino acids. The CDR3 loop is CASSLGQNYGYTF. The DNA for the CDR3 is TGTGCCAGCAGTTTAGGGCAGAACTATGGCTACACCTTC.

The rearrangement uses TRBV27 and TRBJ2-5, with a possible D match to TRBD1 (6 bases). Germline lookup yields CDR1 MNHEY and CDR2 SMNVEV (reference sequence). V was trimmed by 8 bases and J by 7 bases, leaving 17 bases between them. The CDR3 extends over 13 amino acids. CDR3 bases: TGTGCCAGCGGACAGTTACCTCCACGGACCCAGTACTTC. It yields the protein CASGQLPPRTQYF.

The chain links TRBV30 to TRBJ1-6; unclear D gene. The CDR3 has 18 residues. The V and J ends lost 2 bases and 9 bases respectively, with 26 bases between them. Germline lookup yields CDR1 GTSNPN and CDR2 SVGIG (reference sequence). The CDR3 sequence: CAWSLPELRSDTFSPLHF. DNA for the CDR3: TGTGCCTGGAGTCTACCCGAGTTAAGGTCCGATACTTTTTCACCCCTCCACTTT.

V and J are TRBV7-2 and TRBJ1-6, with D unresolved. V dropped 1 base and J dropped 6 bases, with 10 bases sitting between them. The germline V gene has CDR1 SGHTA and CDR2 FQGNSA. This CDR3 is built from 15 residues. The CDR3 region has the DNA TGTGCCAGCAGCTTAGGGGCGGGTTTTAATTCACCCCTCCACTTT. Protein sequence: CASSLGAGFNSPLHF.

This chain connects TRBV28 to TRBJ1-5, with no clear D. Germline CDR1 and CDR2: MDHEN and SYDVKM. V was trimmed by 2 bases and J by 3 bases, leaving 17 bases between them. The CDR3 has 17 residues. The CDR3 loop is CASSLPASRRLNQPQHF. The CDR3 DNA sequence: TGTGCCAGCAGTTTACCGGCCAGTAGACGGCTCAATCAGCCCCAGCATTTT.

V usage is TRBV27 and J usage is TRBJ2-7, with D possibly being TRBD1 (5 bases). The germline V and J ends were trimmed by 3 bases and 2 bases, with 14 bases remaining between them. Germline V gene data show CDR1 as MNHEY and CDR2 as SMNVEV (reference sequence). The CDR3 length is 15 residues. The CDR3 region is CASSFVSGRAYEQYF. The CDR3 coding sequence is TGTGCCAGCAGTTTCGTGTCAGGGCGAGCCTACGAGCAGTACTTC.

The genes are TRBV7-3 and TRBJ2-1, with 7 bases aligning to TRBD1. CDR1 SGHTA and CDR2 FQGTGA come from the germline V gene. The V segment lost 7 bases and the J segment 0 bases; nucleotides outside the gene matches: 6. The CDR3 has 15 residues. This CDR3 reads CASNRDSSSYNEQFF. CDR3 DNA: TGTGCCAGCAACAGGGACAGCAGCTCCTACAATGAGCAGTTCTTC.

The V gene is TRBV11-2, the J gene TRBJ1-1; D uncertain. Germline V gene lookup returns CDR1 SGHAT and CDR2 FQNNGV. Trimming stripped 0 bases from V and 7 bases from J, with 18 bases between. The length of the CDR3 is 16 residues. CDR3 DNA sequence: TGTGCCAGCAGCTTAGAGATCGCCGCAAGTGGTGGTGAAGCTTTCTTT. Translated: CASSLEIAASGGEAFF.

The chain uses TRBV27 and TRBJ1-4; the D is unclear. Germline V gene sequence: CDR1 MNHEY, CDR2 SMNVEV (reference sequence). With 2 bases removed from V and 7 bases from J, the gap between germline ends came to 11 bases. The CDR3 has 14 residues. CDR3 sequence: CASSLTGVGEKLFF. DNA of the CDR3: TGTGCCAGCAGTTTAACCGGGGTGGGTGAAAAACTGTTTTTT.

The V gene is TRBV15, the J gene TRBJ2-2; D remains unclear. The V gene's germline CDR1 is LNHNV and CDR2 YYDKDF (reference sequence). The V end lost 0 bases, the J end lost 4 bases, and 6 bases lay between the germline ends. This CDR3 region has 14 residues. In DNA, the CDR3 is TGTGCCACCAGCAGAGATCAAATCACCGGGGAGCTGTTTTTT. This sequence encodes CATSRDQITGELFF.

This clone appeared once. The CDR3 nucleotides read TGTGCCAGCAGCTTGGTGGCAGGGAGAAACACCATATATTTT. This codes for CASSLVAGRNTIYF. The genes are TRBV5-6 and TRBJ1-3; tentatively, D is TRBD1 (5 bases). Deletions cut 0 bases from V and 5 bases from J, with 9 bases between. The V gene's germline CDR1 is SGHDT and CDR2 YYEEEE. The CDR3 contains 14 residues. The whole variable domain, filled in from reference TRBV5-6 and TRBJ1-3, reads DAGVTQSPTHLIKTRGQQVTLRCSPKSGHDTVSWYQQALGQGPQFIFQYYEEEERQRGNFPDRFSGHQFPNYSSELNVNALLLGDSALYLCASSLVAGRNTIYFGEGSWLTVV.

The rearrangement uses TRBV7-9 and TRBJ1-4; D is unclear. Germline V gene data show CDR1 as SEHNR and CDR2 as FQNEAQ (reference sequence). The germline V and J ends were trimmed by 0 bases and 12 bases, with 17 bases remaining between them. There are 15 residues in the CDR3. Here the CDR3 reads CASSLAGIFGSELFF. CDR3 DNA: TGTGCCAGCAGCTTAGCAGGAATCTTTGGAAGTGAACTGTTTTTT.

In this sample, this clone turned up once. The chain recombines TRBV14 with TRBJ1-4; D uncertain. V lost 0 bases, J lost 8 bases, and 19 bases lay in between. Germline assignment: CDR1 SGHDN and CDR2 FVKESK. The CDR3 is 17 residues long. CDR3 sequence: CASSQDRLGLRREKLFF. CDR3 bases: TGTGCCAGCAGCCAAGATCGGTTAGGGTTGAGGCGCGAAAAACTGTTTTTT.